This T cell receptor (beta chain) was documented in a study of Graves' ophthalmopathy and Graves' hyperthyroidism. This CDR3 spans 15 amino acids. The trim removed 6 bases at V and 5 bases at J, leaving 4 bases unmatched. Looked up from germline, CDR1 is ENHRY and CDR2 is SYGVKD. RNA transcripts were the source from which TCR beta CDR3 regions were amplified. Following a first-round RT-PCR that used HTBI primers, a second-round multiplex PCR was carried out. TCRdb recomputed calls from the multiplex PCR reads with MiXCR, one row per CDR3 protein. The sample carries roughly 1.1 million distinct CDR3 sequences, approximately 35% recorded once.

This sequence was found in an adult man with Graves' hyperthyroidism. This chain uses TRBV10-3 with TRBJ1-6; 10 bases agree with TRBD1. The sample consisted of peripheral blood or thyroid tissue (not recorded which). CDR3 amino acids: CAIRPGQGHNSPLHF. The CDR3 nucleotides read TGTGCCATCAGACCGGGACAGGGGCATAATTCACCCCTCCACTTT.